What follows describes a single T cell receptor beta chain. Its antigen is not identified. From RNA transcripts, TCR beta CDR3 regions were amplified. When the TCR CDR3 underwent first-round RT-PCR, the HTBI primer set was used. TCRdb reprocessed the multiplex PCR reads via MiXCR and lists one record per CDR3 protein. The sample shows 500,000 to 650,000 distinct CDR3 sequences, around 20% of them seen only once. Diagnosis rested on symptoms, serum thyroxine and TRAb, thyroid ultrasound, and orbital computed tomography. This sample stems from a study of T cells in Graves' hyperthyroidism and ophthalmopathy. As for the study in general: At the time of initial diagnosis and before any treatment, peripheral blood was collected. General observations from the study: Most clonotypes expanded in thyroid above 0.001 were likewise present in blood. For ophthalmopathy, model prediction preceded onset by a median approximately 6 months.

This CDR3 has 13 amino acids. With 4 bases removed from V and 3 bases from J, the gap between germline ends came to 10 bases. Germline CDR1 MNHNS, CDR2 SASEGT. The gene calls are TRBV6-1 and TRBJ2-7; D may be TRBD1 (6 bases). Sequenced sample: blood. The clonotype was recovered from a man aged 35 to 55 with Graves' ophthalmopathy. CDR3 nucleotide sequence: TGTGCCAGCAGTGCCCCGGGACACTACGAGCAGTACTTC. Its translation: CASSAPGHYEQYF.